This is a list of T cell receptor beta chains from one sample in a study of T cells after posttransplantation cyclophosphamide. Clones were read by immunoSEQ multiplex PCR, and TCRdb kept only the in-frame ones, dropping some. There are 7,300 or so clones in the sample, none observed a single time. The sample in question was PBMCs, obtained after allogeneic stem cell transplant with posttransplant cyclophosphamide. Receptors were obtained from a male patient in his fifties who received an allogeneic stem cell transplant from an unrelated donor, was CMV-positive, and had acute GVHD only. Some of the T cells might come from the graft donor. Each CDR3 is given with its conserved first and last residue. The order of the fields is D gene, clone size, J gene, V gene, CDR3 protein, CDR3 DNA. A D gene is named only where the DNA matches it firmly. The size field is filled for only some rows; it gives once, few, many or a size class.

TRBD2 | many | TRBJ2-7 | TRBV29-1 | CSATSAQSYEQYF | TGCAGCGCCACTAGCGCACAGTCCTACGAGCAGTACTTC
- | many | TRBJ2-3 | TRBV7-3 | CASSLSGVDTQYF | TGTGCCAGCAGCTTAAGCGGGGTGGATACGCAGTATTTT
TRBD1 | many | TRBJ2-7 | TRBV2 | CASRDGQGFPYEQYF | TGTGCCAGCAGGGACGGACAGGGTTTTCCTTACGAGCAGTACTTC
- | many | TRBJ1-1 | TRBV5-1 | CASSGEGDAFF | TGCGCCAGCAGCGGAGAGGGGGACGCTTTCTTT
- | many | TRBJ1-5 | TRBV7-2 | CASSLAASNQPQHF | TGTGCCAGCAGCTTAGCAGCTAGCAATCAGCCCCAGCATTTT
- | few | TRBJ2-5 | TRBV15 | CATSTSGQETQYF | TGTGCCACCAGCACGAGCGGGCAAGAGACCCAGTACTTC
- | many | TRBJ1-2 | TRBV2 | CASSELVGGHGGYTF | TGTGCCAGCAGTGAACTCGTGGGGGGGCATGGCGGCTACACCTTC
TRBD1 | many | TRBJ1-2 | TRBV5-1 | CASSYSPGQGITGSGYTF | TGCGCCAGCAGTTACTCACCGGGACAGGGGATAACTGGCAGTGGCTACACCTTC
TRBD2 | many | TRBJ2-1 | TRBV9 | CASSVGAGGGDEQFF | TGTGCCAGCAGCGTAGGGGCGGGAGGAGGCGATGAGCAGTTCTTC
- | many | TRBJ2-2 | TRBV2 | CASSLDSSSAAGELFF | TGTGCCAGCAGTCTTGACTCCTCGTCAGCCGCCGGGGAGCTGTTTTTT
- | many | TRBJ2-3 | TRBV5-6 | CASSFWEDTQYF | TGTGCCAGCAGCTTTTGGGAGGATACGCAGTATTTT
TRBD2 | many | TRBJ2-7 | TRBV6-1 | CASSEGLAGVFYEQYF | TGTGCCAGCAGTGAAGGGCTAGCGGGGGTGTTCTACGAGCAGTACTTC
TRBD1 | many | TRBJ2-6 | TRBV30 | CAWSTGGPGANVLTF | TGTGCCTGGAGTACAGGGGGCCCTGGGGCCAACGTCCTGACTTTC
TRBD1 | few | TRBJ2-1 | TRBV5-6 | CASSPRGTNNEQFF | TGTGCCAGCAGCCCCAGGGGGACCAACAATGAGCAGTTCTTC
- | many | TRBJ1-1 | TRBV5-1 | CASSLRVTNTEAFF | TGCGCCAGCAGCTTGCGGGTCACGAACACTGAAGCTTTCTTT
TRBD1 | few | TRBJ1-4 | TRBV19 | CASSIQGAVEKLFF | TGTGCCAGTAGTATACAGGGGGCGGTTGAAAAACTGTTTTTT
- | many | TRBJ1-5 | TRBV12-2 | CASRSSVLDNQPQHF | TGTGCAAGTCGCTCCTCAGTCCTTGACAATCAGCCCCAGCATTTT
- | many | TRBJ1-2 | TRBV7-2 | CASGQQDGYTF | TGTGCCAGCGGACAGCAGGATGGCTACACCTTC
- | many | TRBJ2-1 | TRBV27 | CASSYKGRPSYNEQFF | TGTGCCAGCAGTTATAAGGGGAGGCCCTCCTACAATGAGCAGTTCTTC
- | many | TRBJ2-6 | TRBV7-9 | CASSSVRREQANVLTF | TGTGCCAGCAGCTCAGTAAGGAGGGAACAAGCCAACGTCCTGACTTTC
TRBD1 | many | TRBJ2-7 | TRBV29-1 | CSVEAGQGSSYEQYF | TGCAGCGTTGAAGCGGGACAGGGGAGCTCCTACGAGCAGTACTTC
- | few | TRBJ2-1 | TRBV21-1 | CASSKEVLQGNEQFF | TGTGCCAGCAGCAAAGAGGTCCTACAGGGGAATGAGCAGTTCTTC
- | many | TRBJ1-3 | TRBV19 | CATRQQGAGNTIYF | TGTGCCACCCGCCAACAGGGAGCAGGAAACACCATATATTTT
- | many | TRBJ2-7 | TRBV10-3 | CAISGGGGRAPYEQYF | TGTGCCATCAGTGGAGGGGGGGGCAGGGCCCCCTACGAGCAGTACTTC
TRBD1 | many | TRBJ1-4 | TRBV15 | CATTPTGGASLEKLFF | TGTGCCACCACCCCGACAGGGGGCGCGTCGTTGGAAAAACTGTTTTTT
- | many | TRBJ2-5 | TRBV7-2 | CASSLDRRETQYF | TGTGCCAGCAGCTTAGACAGGAGAGAGACCCAGTACTTC
- | - | TRBJ1-5 | TRBV27 | CASTPVRNSNQPQHF | TGTGCCAGCACTCCCGTCAGGAATAGCAATCAGCCCCAGCATTTT
TRBD2 | many | TRBJ2-3 | TRBV4-1 | CASSQGFSGGTDTQYF | TGCGCCAGCAGCCAAGGGTTTAGCGGGGGCACAGATACGCAGTATTTT
- | many | TRBJ2-2 | TRBV5-1 | CASSLGAVTGELFF | TGCGCCAGCAGCTTAGGAGCGGTCACCGGGGAGCTGTTTTTT
- | many | TRBJ2-7 | TRBV19 | CASSIDFSAPTYEQYF | TGTGCCAGTAGTATAGATTTTTCCGCGCCTACCTACGAGCAGTACTTC
TRBD1 | many | TRBJ2-5 | TRBV10-3 | CAISETPGQGKETQYF | TGTGCCATCAGTGAAACTCCGGGACAGGGAAAAGAGACCCAGTACTTC
- | many | TRBJ1-1 | TRBV28 | CASSPVGTGWAEAFF | TGTGCCAGCAGCCCAGTCGGCACAGGGTGGGCTGAAGCTTTCTTT
- | few | TRBJ2-1 | TRBV5-1 | CASSFGGDNEQFF | TGCGCCAGCAGCTTCGGGGGAGACAATGAGCAGTTCTTC
TRBD2 | many | TRBJ2-7 | TRBV30 | CAWSPLAGVSYEQYF | TGTGCCTGGAGTCCCCTAGCGGGGGTCTCCTACGAGCAGTACTTC
TRBD2 | - | TRBJ2-7 | TRBV9 | CASSSERGGPSYEQYF | TGTGCCAGCAGCTCCGAGAGGGGAGGGCCCTCCTACGAGCAGTACTTC
- | many | TRBJ2-2 | TRBV6-1 | CASSERRGFTGELFF | TGTGCCAGCAGTGAAAGAAGGGGTTTCACCGGGGAGCTGTTTTTT
- | many | TRBJ1-4 | TRBV6-6 | CASSPLYDSDNEKLFF | TGTGCCAGCAGCCCACTCTACGACAGCGATAATGAAAAACTGTTTTTT
TRBD1 | many | TRBJ1-4 | TRBV12-5 | CASGPDRGSEKLFF | TGTGCTAGTGGACCAGACAGGGGTAGTGAAAAACTGTTTTTT
- | many | TRBJ1-2 | TRBV10-2 | CASSESGDIKHTF | TGCGCCAGCAGTGAGTCGGGGGACATCAAGCACACCTTC
- | - | TRBJ2-3 | TRBV6-1 | CASSAVGGGAWSTDTQYF | TGTGCCAGCAGTGCCGTCGGAGGGGGGGCCTGGAGCACAGATACGCAGTATTTT
- | many | TRBJ2-7 | TRBV6-1 | CASRQPGQHTHEQYF | TGTGCCAGCAGGCAGCCGGGACAACATACGCACGAGCAGTACTTC
TRBD2 | many | TRBJ2-6 | TRBV6-1 | CASKAGTGANVLTF | TGTGCCAGCAAAGCGGGGACTGGGGCCAACGTCCTGACTTTC
TRBD1 | many | TRBJ1-2 | TRBV5-1 | CASSLTTRQGLFGYTF | TGCGCCAGCAGCCTTACCACTCGACAGGGGTTATTTGGCTACACCTTC
- | medium-sized | TRBJ2-2 | TRBV5-1 | CASSLDAGDTGELFF | TGCGCCAGCAGCTTGGATGCAGGGGACACCGGGGAGCTGTTTTTT
- | many | TRBJ2-3 | TRBV5-5 | CASSLSRVSTDTQYF | TGTGCCAGCAGCTTGAGTCGGGTTAGCACAGATACGCAGTATTTT
TRBD1 | many | TRBJ1-1 | TRBV13 | CASSTRQGNTEAFF | TGTGCCAGCAGCACACGACAGGGGAACACTGAAGCTTTCTTT
TRBD1 | many | TRBJ2-5 | TRBV18 | CASSTGAGTQYF | TGTGCCAGCTCAACAGGGGCCGGGACCCAGTACTTC
- | - | TRBJ2-5 | TRBV7-3 | CASSLGPASETQYF | TGTGCCAGCAGCTTAGGTCCAGCGTCAGAGACCCAGTACTTC